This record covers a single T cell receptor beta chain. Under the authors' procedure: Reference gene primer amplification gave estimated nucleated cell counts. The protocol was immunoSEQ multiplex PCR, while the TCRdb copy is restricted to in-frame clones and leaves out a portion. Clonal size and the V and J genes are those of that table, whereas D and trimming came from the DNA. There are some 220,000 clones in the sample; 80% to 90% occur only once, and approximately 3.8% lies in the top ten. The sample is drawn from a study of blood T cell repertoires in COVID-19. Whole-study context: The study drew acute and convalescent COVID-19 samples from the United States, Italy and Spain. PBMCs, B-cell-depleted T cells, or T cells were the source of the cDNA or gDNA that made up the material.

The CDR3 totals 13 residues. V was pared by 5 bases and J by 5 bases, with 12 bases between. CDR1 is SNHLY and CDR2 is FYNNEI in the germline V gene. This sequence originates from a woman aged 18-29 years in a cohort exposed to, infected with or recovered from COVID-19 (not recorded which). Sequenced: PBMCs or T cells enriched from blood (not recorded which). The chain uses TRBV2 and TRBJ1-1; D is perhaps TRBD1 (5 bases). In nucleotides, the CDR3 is TGTGCCAGCAGTCTAACGGGGGATACTGAAGCTTTCTTT. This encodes CASSLTGDTEAFF.